This T cell receptor beta chain emerged from a study of blood T cell repertoires in COVID-19. Across the whole study: Collection of acute and convalescent COVID-19 samples took place in the United States, Italy and Spain. Sample material is recorded as cDNA or gDNA derived from T cells, B-cell-depleted T cells, or PBMCs.

Authors' analysis steps: Amplified reference gene primers provided the basis for estimating nucleated cell counts. Sequencing was performed with immunoSEQ multiplex PCR; in TCRdb, only in-frame clones are kept and a portion is missing. V, J and clone size reflect that table, while D and trimming were determined from the DNA. Found here are about 130,000 clones, 75% to 90% of them singletons; the top ten hold around 4.1%. Trimming removed 2 bases from V and 10 bases from J, with 30 bases in between. Germline values: CDR1 MNHEY, CDR2 SVGEGT. The CDR3 length is 20 residues. The specimen sequenced was peripheral blood. The clonotype originates from a human donor in a cohort sampled during active COVID-19. This chain uses TRBV6-2 or TRBV6-3 with TRBJ1-6; a weak D match, TRBD1 (6 bases). The CDR3 DNA sequence: TGTGCCAGCAGTTACCCTAACGATCGGGACAAAAGGGAAGGGGGATCACCCCTCCACTTT. Encoded protein: CASSYPNDRDKREGGSPLHF.